A selection of T cell receptor beta chains follows, all from one sample in a study of blood T cell repertoires in COVID-19. Profiled with immunoSEQ multiplex PCR; TCRdb holds only in-frame clones, not every one. The sample shows about 360,000 clones, around 87% of them seen only once. Sequences were obtained from PBMCs or T cells enriched from blood (not recorded which). The receptor set was obtained from a man aged 40-55 years in a cohort exposed to, infected with or recovered from COVID-19 (not recorded which). Both conserved end residues are part of each CDR3. The D gene is left open where the match is weak.

D gene: TRBD1
V gene: TRBV28
CDR3 protein: CASKRQGRTLYEQYF

D gene: TRBD2
V gene: TRBV11-2
CDR3 protein: CASSLNGRAGADTQYF

D gene: .
V gene: TRBV21-1
CDR3 protein: CASSKALSCYGYTF

D gene: .
V gene: TRBV16
CDR3 protein: CASSRVVDTQYF

D gene: .
V gene: TRBV27
CDR3 protein: CASSSKGWSSYEQYF

D gene: .
V gene: TRBV30
CDR3 protein: CAWSKGLDEKLFF

D gene: .
V gene: TRBV25-1
CDR3 protein: CASSEFSGSNQPQHF

D gene: .
V gene: TRBV19
CDR3 protein: CASSIEDSSRSGYTF

D gene: .
V gene: TRBV3-1/TRBV3-2
CDR3 protein: CASSQALYGNNEQFF

D gene: .
V gene: TRBV5-6
CDR3 protein: CASSPEPGRGQETQYF

D gene: .
V gene: TRBV3-1/TRBV3-2
CDR3 protein: CASSQVLSRGELFF

D gene: .
V gene: TRBV11-2
CDR3 protein: CASSLDRGELFF

D gene: .
V gene: TRBV5-1
CDR3 protein: CASSFEGGGYTF

D gene: TRBD2
V gene: TRBV5-4
CDR3 protein: CASSSWGGYEQYF

D gene: .
V gene: TRBV5-4
CDR3 protein: CASSPSAGRDEKLFF

D gene: TRBD1
V gene: TRBV7-2
CDR3 protein: CASSGFGTENTEAFF

D gene: .
V gene: TRBV5-8
CDR3 protein: CASSPGDPFGFSTNEKLFF

D gene: .
V gene: TRBV5-1
CDR3 protein: CASSSTGHITGELFF

D gene: .
V gene: TRBV10-3
CDR3 protein: CAISESQNEQFF

D gene: .
V gene: TRBV28
CDR3 protein: CASTSIWAREDEQYF

D gene: .
V gene: TRBV28
CDR3 protein: CASSFWTEDNSPLHF

D gene: TRBD1
V gene: TRBV4-1
CDR3 protein: CASSQDRGPDFHPFF

D gene: TRBD1
V gene: TRBV24-1
CDR3 protein: CATSDPGQGETQYF

D gene: TRBD2
V gene: TRBV7-3
CDR3 protein: CARDSGSGCKFETQYF

D gene: .
V gene: TRBV11-2
CDR3 protein: CASSSTDNYEQYF

D gene: TRBD1
V gene: TRBV5-1
CDR3 protein: CASSLGGTGKTYEQYF

D gene: .
V gene: TRBV6-5
CDR3 protein: CASSRGTSGNTIYF

D gene: TRBD1
V gene: TRBV28
CDR3 protein: CASRAGTGENSPLHF

D gene: .
V gene: TRBV19
CDR3 protein: CASSPGSVSGNTIYF

D gene: .
V gene: TRBV2
CDR3 protein: CASSLNQPQHF

D gene: .
V gene: TRBV2
CDR3 protein: CASSDRAGTRTDTQYF

D gene: .
V gene: TRBV3-1/TRBV3-2
CDR3 protein: CASSQLQSNYGYTF

D gene: .
V gene: TRBV6-5
CDR3 protein: CASSYSGTQPYEQYF

D gene: .
V gene: TRBV5-5
CDR3 protein: CASSRGEVNTEAFF

D gene: TRBD2
V gene: TRBV7-8
CDR3 protein: CASRASGSVDTQYF

D gene: .
V gene: TRBV5-5
CDR3 protein: CASSRDTSLSGNTIYF

D gene: TRBD1
V gene: TRBV30
CDR3 protein: CAWRPGQGNEAFF

D gene: TRBD1
V gene: TRBV5-1
CDR3 protein: CASREGTGVGYTF

D gene: TRBD2
V gene: TRBV30
CDR3 protein: CASGGGTSGRALYNEQFF

D gene: .
V gene: TRBV28
CDR3 protein: CASARELYEQYF

D gene: .
V gene: TRBV6-5
CDR3 protein: CASSYSMGPNTEAFF

D gene: TRBD2
V gene: TRBV4-2
CDR3 protein: CASSQDPAGGQETQYF

D gene: TRBD1
V gene: TRBV18
CDR3 protein: CASSRTGDNMNTEAFF

D gene: .
V gene: TRBV20-1
CDR3 protein: CSASEGGSFSYNSPLHF

D gene: TRBD1
V gene: TRBV28
CDR3 protein: CASLGGQVPTYQPQHF

D gene: TRBD2
V gene: TRBV10-3
CDR3 protein: CAIARLAGGTGTDTQYF

D gene: .
V gene: TRBV28
CDR3 protein: CASSFRGSNQPQHF